The 31 T cell receptor beta chains listed next were all sequenced from one sample in a study of blood T cell repertoires in COVID-19. The assay was immunoSEQ multiplex PCR, and TCRdb's table has in-frame clones only and misses some. The data show roughly 150,000 clones, 80% to 90% seen once. The sequenced sample was peripheral blood. The receptor set was obtained from a woman aged 65 to 85 with COVID-19, enrolled during active disease.

The V call is TRBV3-1 (or the pseudogene TRBV3-2), the J call TRBJ1-2, with D possibly matching TRBD1 (5 bases). The CDR3 is 15 amino acids. The V end was cut by 0 bases, the J end by 7 bases, with 15 bases between. Per the germline V gene, CDR1 is LGHDT and CDR2 is YNNKEL (reference sequence). The CDR3 nucleotides are TGTGCCAGCAGCCAAGAATGGGGCAGGGCTGCTGGCTACACCTTC. Translating it yields CASSQEWGRAAGYTF.

This chain connects TRBV7-9 to TRBJ2-3; no clear D gene. The germline CDR1 and CDR2 sequences are SEHNR and FQNEAQ (reference sequence). The CDR3 has 15 residues. The V and J ends lost 4 bases and 6 bases respectively, with 17 bases between them. The CDR3 reads CASSSTGKLYDTQYF. In nucleotides, the CDR3 is TGTGCCAGCAGCTCGACTGGAAAACTCTATGATACGCAGTATTTT.

The chain employs TRBV7-8 and TRBJ1-2; the D gene is possibly TRBD1 (6 bases). Germline V gene data show CDR1 as SGHVS and CDR2 as FQNEAQ. The CDR3 runs to 15 residues. V dropped 6 bases and J dropped 8 bases, with 22 bases sitting between them. DNA of the CDR3: TGTGCCAGCAGTCCGAGGACAGACTCCCCGGGGGGCTACACCTTC. Amino acid sequence: CASSPRTDSPGGYTF.

This chain connects TRBV28 to TRBJ1-2; 9 bases align to TRBD1. The CDR3 covers 15 residues. The J segment lost 4 bases and the V segment lost 4 bases, leaving 7 bases of the junction unmatched. CDR1 MDHEN and CDR2 SYDVKM come from the germline V gene. CDR3 in DNA: TGTGCCAGCAGTTACAAGGACAGGGGTCTCTATGGCTACACCTTC. It codes for CASSYKDRGLYGYTF.

In its sample, this clone was seen once. The V gene is TRBV2, the J gene TRBJ1-5; 8 positions match TRBD1. Germline CDR1 SNHLY, CDR2 FYNNEI. With 5 bases clipped from V and 4 bases from J, the junction kept 7 bases outside the gene matches. This CDR3 spans 15 amino acids. The CDR3 sequence: CASSYPRGQNQPQHF. DNA for the CDR3: TGTGCCAGCAGTTATCCCAGGGGGCAGAATCAGCCCCAGCATTTT.

The chain links TRBV18 to TRBJ1-1; TRBD1 is a possible D gene (6 bases). Germline assignment: CDR1 KGHSH and CDR2 LQKENI. Deletions cut 6 bases from V and 3 bases from J, with 20 bases between. CDR3 length: 16 residues. The CDR3 is CASSLSGGGKDTEAFF. The DNA of the CDR3 is TGTGCCAGCTCCCTGTCTGGGGGCGGCAAGGACACTGAAGCTTTCTTT. The full variable domain, with the rest looked up from reference TRBV18 and TRBJ1-1, is NAGVMQNPRHLVRRRGQEARLRCSPMKGHSHVYWYRQLPEEGLKFMVYLQKENIIDESGMPKERFSAEFPKEGPSILRIQQVVRGDSAAYFCASSLSGGGKDTEAFFGQGTRLTVV.

This clone was counted a single time. The V and J genes are TRBV5-1 and TRBJ2-7; unclear D gene. Trimming pared 1 base from V and 7 bases from J, leaving 12 bases between. The V gene's germline CDR1 is SGHRS and CDR2 YFSETQ. The CDR3 runs 13 residues. The CDR3 bases are TGCGCCAGCAGCTTGTATACATACGGGGAGCAGTACTTC. Translation: CASSLYTYGEQYF.

The chain links TRBV29-1 to TRBJ1-2; 8 bases match TRBD1. CDR3 size: 13 residues. Germline CDR1 SQVTM, CDR2 ANQGSEA. The V gene end was trimmed by 6 bases and the J gene end by 7 bases; junction bases not matched to a gene: 10. This CDR3 is CSVPDRAGVGYTF. CDR3 DNA sequence: TGCAGCGTCCCGGACAGGGCTGGGGTTGGCTACACCTTC.

J is TRBJ1-2 and V is TRBV25-1; D unclear. Germline CDR1 is MGHDK and CDR2 is SYGVNS. This CDR3 comprises 12 residues. V was trimmed by 3 bases and J by 6 bases, leaving 8 bases between them. CDR3 DNA sequence: TGTGCCAGCAGTGACGGAGTGCATGGCTACACCTTC. Translation gives CASSDGVHGYTF.

This chain's CDR3 is CASSPTAGQGTSPLHF. The CDR3 nucleotides are TGCGCCAGCAGTCCGACGGCTGGACAGGGGACTTCACCCCTCCACTTT. The chain employs TRBV5-1 and TRBJ1-6; 9 nucleotides line up with TRBD1. Per germline, CDR1 SGHRS and CDR2 YFSETQ. The CDR3 spans 16 residues. Trimming at V came to 5 bases and at J to 9 bases, leaving 12 bases not matched to a gene. The variable domain in full, with the rest retrieved from reference TRBV5-1 and TRBJ1-6, is KAGVTQTPRYLIKTRGQQVTLSCSPISGHRSVSWYQQTPGQGLQFLFEYFSETQRNKGNFPGRFSGRQFSNSRSEMNVSTLELGDSALYLCASSPTAGQGTSPLHFGNGTRLTVT.

V gene TRBV5-1 combines with J gene TRBJ2-2; 13 positions match TRBD2. The trim removed 4 bases at V and 5 bases at J, leaving 5 bases unmatched. The CDR3 is made up of 16 amino acids. Germline assignment: CDR1 SGHRS and CDR2 YFSETQ. As DNA, the CDR3 is TGCGCCAGCAGCCGGAGACTAGCGGGGGGAACCGGGGAGCTGTTTTTT. It specifies CASSRRLAGGTGELFF.

The CDR3 is CASSLLGQRQETQYF. The CDR3, as DNA: TGTGCCAGCAGTCTCCTGGGACAGAGACAAGAGACCCAGTACTTC. The chain recombines TRBV7-2 with TRBJ2-5, with 7 positions matching TRBD1. Germline V lookup: CDR1 SGHTA, CDR2 FQGNSA. Trimming cost V 6 bases and J 2 bases; bases outside gene matches: 9. The CDR3 loop spans 15 amino acids.

This clone was observed once. The genes are TRBV5-1 and TRBJ1-1; 8 positions agree with TRBD1. CDR1 is SGHRS and CDR2 is YFSETQ in the germline V gene. J lost 4 bases, V lost 4 bases, and 12 bases had no gene match. The CDR3 contains 16 residues. CDR3 DNA: TGCGCCAGCAGCGTGGGACAGGTCACACAGAGCACTGAAGCTTTCTTT. Translating gives CASSVGQVTQSTEAFF.

This clone was counted once. V and J are TRBV3-1 (or the pseudogene TRBV3-2) and TRBJ2-3; TRBD2 might be the D (7 bases). The CDR3 is 18 residues long. Germline CDR1 reads LGHDT; CDR2 reads YNNKEL (reference sequence). V was cut by 0 bases and J by 6 bases, with 22 bases left in between. This CDR3 is CASSQDPRTRRRGDTQYF. CDR3 nucleotide sequence: TGTGCCAGCAGCCAAGATCCCAGGACTAGGAGGAGGGGGGATACGCAGTATTTT.

The V call is TRBV2, the J call TRBJ1-1; D unresolved. The CDR3 extends over 15 amino acids. Germline CDR1 reads SNHLY; CDR2 reads FYNNEI. The V end lost 1 base, the J end lost 0 bases, and 9 bases lay between the germline ends. The CDR3 DNA is TGTGCCAGCAGTGAAGTCTACAGCTTGAACACTGAAGCTTTCTTT. This translates into CASSEVYSLNTEAFF.

V and J are TRBV2 and TRBJ2-7; 7 bases line up with TRBD2. Germline V gene sequence: CDR1 SNHLY, CDR2 FYNNEI. V shed 7 bases, J shed 3 bases, and the junction held 15 bases outside the gene matches. The CDR3 covers 16 residues. CDR3 in amino acids: CASIKDSLGGGYEQYF. The CDR3 DNA sequence: TGTGCCAGCATTAAGGATTCCTTGGGGGGGGGCTACGAGCAGTACTTC. Complete variable domain (other parts from reference TRBV2 and TRBJ2-7): EPEVTQTPSHQVTQMGQEVILRCVPISNHLYFYWYRQILGQKVEFLVSFYNNEISEKSEIFDDQFSVERPDGSNFTLKIRSTKLEDSAMYFCASIKDSLGGGYEQYFGPGTRLTVT.

CDR3 residues: CAISDSSGQRNQPQHF. The DNA of the CDR3 is TGTGCCATCAGTGATTCGTCGGGACAACGAAATCAGCCCCAGCATTTT. V is TRBV10-3 and J is TRBJ1-5; D may be TRBD1 (6 bases). This CDR3 is built from 16 residues. Trimming took off 3 bases at V and 4 bases at J, with 16 bases between the two ends. The germline CDR1 and CDR2 sequences are ENHRY and SYGVKD.

The chain joins TRBV5-4 to TRBJ2-7; 7 bases line up with TRBD1. The V segment lost 4 bases and the J segment 6 bases; nucleotides outside the gene matches: 13. Germline V gene lookup returns CDR1 SGHNT and CDR2 YYREEE (reference sequence). The CDR3 totals 15 residues. The CDR3 DNA is TGTGCCAGCAGCCCAAGTGACAGGGATTCGCCCGAGCAGTACTTC. It codes for CASSPSDRDSPEQYF.

This clone was counted a few times. V and J are TRBV23-1 and TRBJ2-7; 8 positions match TRBD1. TRBV23-1 is recorded as an ORF, its role being uncertain. V lost 3 bases to trimming and J lost 4 bases; unmatched junction nucleotides: 8. This CDR3 has 15 amino acids. The CDR3 loop is CASSQPDRGIYEQYF. In nucleotides, the CDR3 is TGCGCCAGCAGTCAGCCCGACAGGGGCATATACGAGCAGTACTTC.

The chain links TRBV7-2 to TRBJ2-3, with 8 bases identical to TRBD1. With 1 base clipped from V and 6 bases from J, the junction kept 9 bases outside the gene matches. The CDR3 runs 16 residues. Germline CDR1 reads SGHTA; CDR2 reads FQGNSA. DNA of the CDR3: TGTGCCAGCAGCTTAGTCTTGGCAGGGGGCTACGATACGCAGTATTTT. Translated: CASSLVLAGGYDTQYF.

The rearrangement uses TRBV2 and TRBJ1-1; the D gene is possibly TRBD1 (5 bases). Trimming removed 3 bases at V and 1 base at J, with 12 bases between. The CDR3 extends over 15 amino acids. Germline CDR1 SNHLY, CDR2 FYNNEI. The CDR3 sequence: CASSDPSTGNTEAFF. Written as DNA, the CDR3 is TGTGCCAGCAGTGACCCAAGCACAGGGAACACTGAAGCTTTCTTT.

The rearrangement joins TRBV27 to TRBJ2-7; D perhaps matches TRBD2 (5 bases). The CDR3 is made up of 14 amino acids. Germline V lookup: CDR1 MNHEY, CDR2 SMNVEV (reference sequence). Deletions cut 4 bases from V and 6 bases from J, with 16 bases between. CDR3 amino acids: CASSSPRMGSEQYF. In DNA, the CDR3 is TGTGCCAGCAGTTCTCCCCGGATGGGGAGCGAGCAGTACTTC.

Comments on this clone: The same CDR3 arises from other DNA sequences in this sample as well. The V gene is TRBV3-1 (or the pseudogene TRBV3-2), the J gene TRBJ1-5; D uncertain. Trimming cost V 0 bases and J 5 bases, with 5 bases left between them. CDR3 length: 13 residues. Germline loops: CDR1 LGHDT, CDR2 YNNKEL (reference sequence). The CDR3 DNA reads TGTGCCAGCAGCCAAGATCGCGATCAGCCCCAGCATTTT. This gives the protein CASSQDRDQPQHF.

The genes are TRBV6-5 and TRBJ1-5, with 7 positions matching TRBD1. The CDR3 extends over 15 amino acids. The germline gives CDR1 MNHEY, CDR2 SVGAGI. Germline trimming cut 6 bases from V and 3 bases from J; bases unmatched to any gene: 8. The CDR3 protein is CASRPTGAHNQPQHF. The CDR3 coding sequence is TGTGCCAGCAGGCCCACAGGGGCCCACAATCAGCCCCAGCATTTT.

The chain links TRBV7-9 to TRBJ1-1; 7 nucleotides match TRBD1. The germline V gene has CDR1 SEHNR and CDR2 FQNEAQ (reference sequence). V gave up 1 base and J gave up 6 bases; unmatched junction bases: 5. CDR3 length: 14 residues. The CDR3 DNA sequence: TGTGCCAGCAGCTTAGGACAGGGTACCCCTGAAGCTTTCTTT. It is translated as CASSLGQGTPEAFF.

This clone occurred once. V gene TRBV12-3 or TRBV12-4 combines with J gene TRBJ1-1, with a weak D call TRBD1 (6 bases). The V end was cut by 6 bases, the J end by 3 bases, with 11 bases between. This CDR3 spans 13 amino acids. CDR3 region: CASRNRAHTEAFF. In nucleotides, the CDR3 is TGTGCCAGCAGAAACAGGGCTCACACTGAAGCTTTCTTT.

The chain carries TRBV27 and TRBJ2-7, with 8 nucleotides matching TRBD2. The germline CDR1 and CDR2 sequences are MNHEY and SMNVEV (reference sequence). This CDR3 contains 14 residues. Unmatched junction bases numbered 5, after V lost 5 bases and J lost 2 bases. CDR3 bases: TGTGCCAGCAGTCAACGGCGGGGGGCCTACGAGCAGTACTTC. Amino acid sequence: CASSQRRGAYEQYF.

The chain combines TRBV18 with TRBJ1-1; 7 bases are shared with TRBD1. V lost 1 base and J lost 4; bases outside the gene matches: 6. This CDR3 has 15 residues. Germline CDR1 KGHSH, CDR2 LQKENI. CDR3 residues: CASSPLAGGGTEAFF. CDR3 in DNA: TGTGCCAGCTCACCACTTGCAGGGGGAGGCACTGAAGCTTTCTTT.

The chain uses TRBV4-2 and TRBJ1-2; 12 bases align to TRBD1. With V trimmed by 4 bases and J by 4 bases, 10 bases remained unmatched. The CDR3 consists of 17 residues. Germline CDR1 LGHNA, CDR2 YNFKEQ. The CDR3 nucleotides are TGTGCCAGCAGCCGTCCCGGGACAGGGGGCCTACGCTATGGCTACACCTTC. Residues: CASSRPGTGGLRYGYTF.

The rearrangement uses TRBV2 and TRBJ2-3; the match to TRBD2 covers 8 bases. The CDR3 runs 15 residues. Per the germline V gene, CDR1 is SNHLY and CDR2 is FYNNEI. The V gene end was trimmed by 4 bases and the J gene end by 5 bases; junction bases not matched to a gene: 8. The CDR3 region has the DNA TGTGCCAGCAGTGTGAGCGGGGGAGGGATAGATACGCAGTATTTT. The encoded protein is CASSVSGGGIDTQYF.

The chain links TRBV7-8 to TRBJ2-7; TRBD2 matches at 14 bases. J gave up 9 bases and V 5 bases, and 15 bases lay outside the gene matches. CDR3 length: 17 amino acids. Germline V CDR1 and CDR2: SGHVS, FQNEAQ. CDR3 sequence reads: CASSHQGLAGGRVAQYF. CDR3 in DNA: TGTGCCAGCAGCCACCAAGGACTAGCGGGGGGCAGGGTCGCGCAGTACTTC.